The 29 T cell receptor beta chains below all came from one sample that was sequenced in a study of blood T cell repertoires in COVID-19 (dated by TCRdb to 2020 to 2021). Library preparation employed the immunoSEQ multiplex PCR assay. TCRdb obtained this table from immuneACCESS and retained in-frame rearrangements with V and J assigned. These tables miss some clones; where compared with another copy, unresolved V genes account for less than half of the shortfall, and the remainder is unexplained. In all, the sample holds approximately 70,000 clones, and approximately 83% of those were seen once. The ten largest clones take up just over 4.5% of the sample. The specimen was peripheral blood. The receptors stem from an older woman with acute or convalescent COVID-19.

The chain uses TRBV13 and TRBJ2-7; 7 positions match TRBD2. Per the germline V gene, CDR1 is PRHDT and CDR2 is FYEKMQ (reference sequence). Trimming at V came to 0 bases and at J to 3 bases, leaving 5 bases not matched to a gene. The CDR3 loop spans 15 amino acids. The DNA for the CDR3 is TGTGCCAGCAGCTTAGGGCGGGGGACTAACTACGAGCAGTACTTC. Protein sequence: CASSLGRGTNYEQYF.

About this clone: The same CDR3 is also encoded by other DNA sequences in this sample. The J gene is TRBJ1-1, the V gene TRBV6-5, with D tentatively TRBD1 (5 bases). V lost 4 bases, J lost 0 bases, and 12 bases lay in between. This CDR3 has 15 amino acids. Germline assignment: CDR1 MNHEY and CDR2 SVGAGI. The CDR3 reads CASSFGGGLNTEAFF. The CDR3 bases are TGTGCCAGCAGTTTCGGGGGGGGTCTGAACACTGAAGCTTTCTTT.

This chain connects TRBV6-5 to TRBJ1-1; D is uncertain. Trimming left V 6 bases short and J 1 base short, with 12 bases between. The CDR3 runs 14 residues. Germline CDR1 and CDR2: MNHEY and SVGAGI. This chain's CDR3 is CASRFSTSNTEAFF. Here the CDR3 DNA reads TGTGCCAGCAGGTTTTCGACATCGAACACTGAAGCTTTCTTT.

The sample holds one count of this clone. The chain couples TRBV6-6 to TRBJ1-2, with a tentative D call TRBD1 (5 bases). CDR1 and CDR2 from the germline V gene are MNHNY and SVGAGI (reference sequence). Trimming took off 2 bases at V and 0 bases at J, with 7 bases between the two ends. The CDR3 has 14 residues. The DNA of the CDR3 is TGTGCCAGCAGTTACGGACACCCTAACTATGGCTACACCTTC. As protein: CASSYGHPNYGYTF.

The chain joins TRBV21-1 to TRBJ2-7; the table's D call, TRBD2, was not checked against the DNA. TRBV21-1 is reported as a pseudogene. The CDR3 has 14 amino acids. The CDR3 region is CASRGTGSSYEQYF. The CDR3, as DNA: TGTGCCAGCAGGGGGACTGGGAGCTCCTACGAGCAGTACTTC.

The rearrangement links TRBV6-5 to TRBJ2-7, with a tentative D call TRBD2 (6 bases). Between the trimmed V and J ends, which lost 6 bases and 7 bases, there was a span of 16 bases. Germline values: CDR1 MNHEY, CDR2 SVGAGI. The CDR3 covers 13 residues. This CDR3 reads CASRGDPGGEQYF. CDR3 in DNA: TGTGCCAGCAGAGGGGACCCTGGGGGGGAGCAGTACTTC.

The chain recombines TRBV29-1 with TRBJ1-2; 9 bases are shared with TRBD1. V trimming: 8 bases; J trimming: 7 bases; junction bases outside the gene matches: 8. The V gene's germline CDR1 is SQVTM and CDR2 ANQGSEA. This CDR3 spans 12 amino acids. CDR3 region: CSHQDRGPGYTF. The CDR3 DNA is TGCAGCCATCAGGACAGGGGCCCTGGCTACACCTTC.

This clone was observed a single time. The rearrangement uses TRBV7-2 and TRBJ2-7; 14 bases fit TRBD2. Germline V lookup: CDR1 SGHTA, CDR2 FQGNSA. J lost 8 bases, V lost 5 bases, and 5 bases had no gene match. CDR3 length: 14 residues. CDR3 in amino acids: CASSQGTSGGKQYF. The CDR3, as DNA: TGTGCCAGCAGCCAAGGGACTAGCGGGGGAAAGCAGTACTTC. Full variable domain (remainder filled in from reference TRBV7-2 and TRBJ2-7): GAGVSQSPSNKVTEKGKDVELRCDPISGHTALYWYRQSLGQGLEFLIYFQGNSAPDKSGLPSDRFSAERTGGSVSTLTIQRTQQEDSAVYLCASSQGTSGGKQYFGPGTRLTVT.

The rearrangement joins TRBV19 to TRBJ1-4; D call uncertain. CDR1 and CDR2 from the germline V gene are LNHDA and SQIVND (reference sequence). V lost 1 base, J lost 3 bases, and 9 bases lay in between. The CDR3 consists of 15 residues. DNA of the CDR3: TGTGCCAGTAGTATAGTAGGCGCGGCTAATGAAAAACTGTTTTTT. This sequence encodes CASSIVGAANEKLFF.

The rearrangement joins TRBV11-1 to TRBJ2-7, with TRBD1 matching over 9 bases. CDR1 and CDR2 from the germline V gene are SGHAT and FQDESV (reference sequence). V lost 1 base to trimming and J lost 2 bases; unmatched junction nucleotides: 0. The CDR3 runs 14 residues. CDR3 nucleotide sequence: TGTGCCAGCAGCTTAGGGACAGGGGCCTACGAGCAGTACTTC. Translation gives CASSLGTGAYEQYF.

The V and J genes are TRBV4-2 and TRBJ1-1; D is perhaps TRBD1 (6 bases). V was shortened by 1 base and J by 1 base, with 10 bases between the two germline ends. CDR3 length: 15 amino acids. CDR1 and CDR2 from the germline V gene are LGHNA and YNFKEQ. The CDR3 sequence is CASSQGDTRNTEAFF. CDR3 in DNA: TGTGCCAGCAGCCAAGGGGACACAAGGAACACTGAAGCTTTCTTT.

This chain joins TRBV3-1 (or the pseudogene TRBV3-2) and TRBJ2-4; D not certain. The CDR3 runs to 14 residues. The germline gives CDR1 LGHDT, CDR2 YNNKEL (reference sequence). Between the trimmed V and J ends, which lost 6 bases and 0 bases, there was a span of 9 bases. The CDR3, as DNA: TGTGCCAGCAGTTCCTCTTTAGCCAAAAACATTCAGTACTTC. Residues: CASSSSLAKNIQYF.

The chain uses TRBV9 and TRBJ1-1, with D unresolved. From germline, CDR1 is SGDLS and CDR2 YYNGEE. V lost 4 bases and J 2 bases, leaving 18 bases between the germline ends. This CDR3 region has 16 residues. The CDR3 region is CASSPRGGVGNTEAFF. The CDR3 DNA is TGTGCCAGCAGCCCCCGTGGCGGGGTAGGAAACACTGAAGCTTTCTTT. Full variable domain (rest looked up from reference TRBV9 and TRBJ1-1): DSGVTQTPKHLITATGQRVTLRCSPRSGDLSVYWYQQSLDQGLQFLIQYYNGEERAKGNILERFSAQQFPDLHSELNLSSLELGDSALYFCASSPRGGVGNTEAFFGQGTRLTVV.

CDR3 sequence reads: CASSLVQADTQYF. CDR3 bases: TGTGCCAGCAGTCTCGTTCAGGCAGATACGCAGTATTTT. This chain joins TRBV12-3 or TRBV12-4 and TRBJ2-3, with D hard to call. The CDR3 has 13 residues. With 5 bases removed from V and 4 bases from J, the gap between germline ends came to 10 bases.

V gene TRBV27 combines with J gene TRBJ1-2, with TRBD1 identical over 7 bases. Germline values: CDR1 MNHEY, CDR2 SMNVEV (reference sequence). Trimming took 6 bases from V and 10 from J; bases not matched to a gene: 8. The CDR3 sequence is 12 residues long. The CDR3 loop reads CASRDRQGIYTF. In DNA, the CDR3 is TGTGCCAGCAGGGATAGACAGGGAATCTACACCTTC.

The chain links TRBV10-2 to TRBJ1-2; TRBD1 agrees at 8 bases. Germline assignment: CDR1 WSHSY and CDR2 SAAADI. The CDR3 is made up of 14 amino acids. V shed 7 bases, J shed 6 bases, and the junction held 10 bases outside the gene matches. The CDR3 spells CASNNDRGGNGYTF. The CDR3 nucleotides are TGCGCCAGCAACAATGACAGGGGAGGGAATGGCTACACCTTC.

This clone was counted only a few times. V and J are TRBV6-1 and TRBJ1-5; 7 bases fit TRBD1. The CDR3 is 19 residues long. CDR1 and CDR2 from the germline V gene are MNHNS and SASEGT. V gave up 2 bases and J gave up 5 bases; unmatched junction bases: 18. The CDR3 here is CASSEWMGQIIGRDQPQHF. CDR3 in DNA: TGTGCCAGCAGTGAATGGATGGGACAGATTATTGGTAGAGATCAGCCCCAGCATTTT.

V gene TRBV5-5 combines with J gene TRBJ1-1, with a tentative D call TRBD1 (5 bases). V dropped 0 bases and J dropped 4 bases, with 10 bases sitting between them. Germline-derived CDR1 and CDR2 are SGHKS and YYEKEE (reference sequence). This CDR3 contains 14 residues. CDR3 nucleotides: TGTGCCAGCAGCTTGGTGGCGGGGACCACTGAAGCTTTCTTT. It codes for CASSLVAGTTEAFF.

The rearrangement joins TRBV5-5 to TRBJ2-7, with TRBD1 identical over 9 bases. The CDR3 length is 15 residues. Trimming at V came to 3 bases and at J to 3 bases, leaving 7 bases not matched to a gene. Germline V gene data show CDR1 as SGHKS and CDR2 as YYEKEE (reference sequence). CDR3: CASSSPETGGYEQYF. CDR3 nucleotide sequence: TGTGCCAGCAGCTCACCGGAGACAGGGGGCTACGAGCAGTACTTC.

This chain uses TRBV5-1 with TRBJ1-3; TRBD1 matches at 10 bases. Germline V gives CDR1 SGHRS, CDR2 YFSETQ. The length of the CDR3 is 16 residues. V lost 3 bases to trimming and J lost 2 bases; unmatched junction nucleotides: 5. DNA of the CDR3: TGCGCCAGCAGCTACGCCGGGACAGGGGCTGGAAACACCATATATTTT. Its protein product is CASSYAGTGAGNTIYF. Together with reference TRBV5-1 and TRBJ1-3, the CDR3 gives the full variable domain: KAGVTQTPRYLIKTRGQQVTLSCSPISGHRSVSWYQQTPGQGLQFLFEYFSETQRNKGNFPGRFSGRQFSNSRSEMNVSTLELGDSALYLCASSYAGTGAGNTIYFGEGSWLTVV.

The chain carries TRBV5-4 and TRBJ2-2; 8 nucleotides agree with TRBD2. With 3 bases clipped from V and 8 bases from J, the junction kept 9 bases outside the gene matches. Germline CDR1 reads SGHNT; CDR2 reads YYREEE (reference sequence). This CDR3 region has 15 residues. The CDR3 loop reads CASSSGTSGLGELFF. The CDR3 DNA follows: TGTGCCAGCAGCTCAGGGACTAGTGGGTTGGGGGAGCTGTTTTTT.

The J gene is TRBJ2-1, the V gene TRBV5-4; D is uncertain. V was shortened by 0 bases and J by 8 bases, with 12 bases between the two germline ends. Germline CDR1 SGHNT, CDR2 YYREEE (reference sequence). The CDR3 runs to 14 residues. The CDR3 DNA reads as TGTGCCAGCAGCTTGGACGTTTATGAGGATGAGCAGTTCTTC. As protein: CASSLDVYEDEQFF.

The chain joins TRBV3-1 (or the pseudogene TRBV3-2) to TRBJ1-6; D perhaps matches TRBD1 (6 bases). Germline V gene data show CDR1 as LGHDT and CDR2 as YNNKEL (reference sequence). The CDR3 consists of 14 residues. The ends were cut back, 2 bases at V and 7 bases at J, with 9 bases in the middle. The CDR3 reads CASSQTGYNSPLHF. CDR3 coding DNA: TGTGCCAGCAGCCAAACAGGGTACAATTCACCCCTCCACTTT.

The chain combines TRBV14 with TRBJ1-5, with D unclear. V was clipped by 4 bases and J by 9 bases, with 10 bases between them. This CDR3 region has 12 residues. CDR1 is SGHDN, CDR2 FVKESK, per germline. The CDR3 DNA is TGTGCCAGCAGCCCCACCTCGGGGCCCCAGCATTTT. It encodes CASSPTSGPQHF.

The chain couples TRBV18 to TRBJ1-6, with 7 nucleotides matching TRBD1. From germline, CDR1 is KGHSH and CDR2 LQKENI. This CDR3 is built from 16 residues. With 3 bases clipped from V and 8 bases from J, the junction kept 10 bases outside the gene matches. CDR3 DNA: TGTGCCAGCTCACCCCGGAGCAGGGGGAATGATTCACCCCTCCACTTT. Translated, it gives CASSPRSRGNDSPLHF.

The CDR3 DNA reads TGTGCCAGCAGCCCACGACAGGGTGCGAACACCATATATTTT. Translation gives CASSPRQGANTIYF. The chain links TRBV6-6 to TRBJ1-3, with 7 bases identical to TRBD1. There are 14 residues in the CDR3. Germline-derived CDR1 and CDR2 are MNHNY and SVGAGI (reference sequence). Unmatched junction bases numbered 9, after V lost 6 bases and J lost 7 bases.

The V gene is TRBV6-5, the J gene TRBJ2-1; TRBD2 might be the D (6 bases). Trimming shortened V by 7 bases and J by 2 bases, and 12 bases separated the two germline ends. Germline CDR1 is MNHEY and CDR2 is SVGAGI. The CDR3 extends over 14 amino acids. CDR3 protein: CASTRDSTYNEQFF. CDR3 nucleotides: TGTGCCAGCACCCGGGACTCCACCTACAATGAGCAGTTCTTC.

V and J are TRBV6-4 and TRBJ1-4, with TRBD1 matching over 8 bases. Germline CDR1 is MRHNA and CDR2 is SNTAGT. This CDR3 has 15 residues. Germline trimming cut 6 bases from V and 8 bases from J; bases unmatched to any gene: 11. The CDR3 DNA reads TGTGCCAGCAGGTCCAGGACAGGGATATTCGAAAAACTGTTTTTT. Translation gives CASRSRTGIFEKLFF.

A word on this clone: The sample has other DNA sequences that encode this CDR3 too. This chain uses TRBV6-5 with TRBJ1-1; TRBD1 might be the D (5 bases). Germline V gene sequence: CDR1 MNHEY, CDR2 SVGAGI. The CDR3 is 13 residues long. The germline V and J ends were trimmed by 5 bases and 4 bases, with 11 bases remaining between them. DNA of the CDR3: TGTGCCAGCAGTCTTGGGGGGGTCACTGAAGCTTTCTTT. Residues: CASSLGGVTEAFF.